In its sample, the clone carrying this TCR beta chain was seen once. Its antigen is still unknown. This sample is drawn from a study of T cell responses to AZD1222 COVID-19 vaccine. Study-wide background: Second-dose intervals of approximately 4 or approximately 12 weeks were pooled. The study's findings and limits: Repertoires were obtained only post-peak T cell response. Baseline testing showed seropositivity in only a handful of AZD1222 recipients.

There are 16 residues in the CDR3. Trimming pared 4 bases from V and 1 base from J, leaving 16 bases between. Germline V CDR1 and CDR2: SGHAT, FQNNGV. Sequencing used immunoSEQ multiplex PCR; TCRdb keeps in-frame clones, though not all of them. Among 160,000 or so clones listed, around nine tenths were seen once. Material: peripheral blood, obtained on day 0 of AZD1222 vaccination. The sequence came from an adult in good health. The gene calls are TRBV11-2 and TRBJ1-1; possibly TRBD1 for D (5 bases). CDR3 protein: CASSSPRGARNTEAFF. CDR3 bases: TGTGCCAGCAGCTCCCCCCGAGGGGCGCGGAACACTGAAGCTTTCTTT.